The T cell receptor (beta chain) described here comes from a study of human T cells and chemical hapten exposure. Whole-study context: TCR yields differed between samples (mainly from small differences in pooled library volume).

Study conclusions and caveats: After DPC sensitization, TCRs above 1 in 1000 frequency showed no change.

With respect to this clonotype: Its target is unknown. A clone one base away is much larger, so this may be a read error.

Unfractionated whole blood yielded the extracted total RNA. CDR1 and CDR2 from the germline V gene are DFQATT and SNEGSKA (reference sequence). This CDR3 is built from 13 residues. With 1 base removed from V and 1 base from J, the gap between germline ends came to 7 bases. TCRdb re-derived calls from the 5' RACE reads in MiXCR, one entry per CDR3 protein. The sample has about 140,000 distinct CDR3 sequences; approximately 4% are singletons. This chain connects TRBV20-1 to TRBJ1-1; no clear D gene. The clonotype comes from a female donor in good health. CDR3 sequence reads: CSARVPRNTEAFF. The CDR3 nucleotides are TGCAGTGCTAGAGTTCCGCGGAACACTGAAGCTTTCTTT.